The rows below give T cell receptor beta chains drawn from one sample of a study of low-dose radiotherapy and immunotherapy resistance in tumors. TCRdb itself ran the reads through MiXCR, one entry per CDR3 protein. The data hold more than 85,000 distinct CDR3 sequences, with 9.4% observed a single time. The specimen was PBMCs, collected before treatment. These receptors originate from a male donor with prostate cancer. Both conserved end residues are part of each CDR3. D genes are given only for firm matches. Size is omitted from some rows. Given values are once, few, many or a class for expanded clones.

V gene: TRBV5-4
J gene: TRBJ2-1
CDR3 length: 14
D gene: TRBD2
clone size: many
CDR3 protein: CASSLAASGFEQFF
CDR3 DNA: TGTGCCAGCAGCTTGGCCGCTAGCGGTTTTGAGCAGTTCTTC

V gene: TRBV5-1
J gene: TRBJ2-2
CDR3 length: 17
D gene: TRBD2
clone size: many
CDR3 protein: CASSFGTSGSFTGELFF
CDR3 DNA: TGCGCCAGCAGCTTTGGGACTAGCGGGAGTTTCACCGGGGAGCTGTTTTTT

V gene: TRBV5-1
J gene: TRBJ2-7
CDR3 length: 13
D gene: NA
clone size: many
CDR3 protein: CASSLALTSEQYF
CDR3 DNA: TGCGCCAGCAGCTTGGCCTTAACCAGTGAGCAGTACTTC

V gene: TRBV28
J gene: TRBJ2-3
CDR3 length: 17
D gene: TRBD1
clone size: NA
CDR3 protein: CASSFLPGQGRADTQYF
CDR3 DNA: TGTGCCAGCAGTTTTTTACCGGGACAGGGACGGGCAGATACGCAGTATTTT

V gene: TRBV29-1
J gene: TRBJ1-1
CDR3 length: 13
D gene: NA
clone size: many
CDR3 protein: CSVNYGEQREAFF
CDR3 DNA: TGCAGCGTTAATTATGGGGAACAGCGTGAAGCTTTCTTT

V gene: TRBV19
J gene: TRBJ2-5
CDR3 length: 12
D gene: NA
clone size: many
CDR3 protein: CASSRTGETQYF
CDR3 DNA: TGTGCCAGTAGTAGGACGGGGGAGACCCAGTACTTC

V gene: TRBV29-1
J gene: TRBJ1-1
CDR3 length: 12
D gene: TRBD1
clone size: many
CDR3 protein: CSAGQANTEAFF
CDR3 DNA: TGCAGCGCCGGACAGGCGAACACTGAAGCTTTCTTT

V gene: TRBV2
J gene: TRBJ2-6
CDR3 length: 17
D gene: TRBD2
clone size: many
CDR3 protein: CASSVGGTRAGANVLTF
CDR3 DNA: TGTGCCAGCAGTGTTGGTGGGACTAGGGCTGGGGCCAACGTCCTGACTTTC

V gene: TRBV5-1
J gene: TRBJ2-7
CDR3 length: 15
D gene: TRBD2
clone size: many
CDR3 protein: CASSLAGRVFDEQYF
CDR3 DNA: TGCGCCAGCAGCTTGGCAGGGAGGGTTTTCGACGAGCAGTACTTC

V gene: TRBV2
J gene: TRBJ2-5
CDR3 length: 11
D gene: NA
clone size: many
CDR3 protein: CASSESETQYF
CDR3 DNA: TGTGCCAGCAGTGAGTCGGAGACCCAGTACTTC

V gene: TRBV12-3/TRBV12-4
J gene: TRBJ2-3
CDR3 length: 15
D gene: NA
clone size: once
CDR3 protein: CASSLVVGGTDTQYF
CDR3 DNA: TGTGCCAGCAGTTTAGTAGTAGGAGGCACAGATACGCAGTATTTT

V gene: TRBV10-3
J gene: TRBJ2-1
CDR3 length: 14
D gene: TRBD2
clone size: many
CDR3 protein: CATRGLASYNEQFF
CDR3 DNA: TGTGCCACCAGGGGACTAGCTTCCTACAATGAGCAGTTCTTC

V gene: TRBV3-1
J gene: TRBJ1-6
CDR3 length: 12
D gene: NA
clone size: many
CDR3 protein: CASSWANSPLHF
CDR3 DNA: TGTGCCAGCAGCTGGGCGAATTCACCCCTCCACTTT

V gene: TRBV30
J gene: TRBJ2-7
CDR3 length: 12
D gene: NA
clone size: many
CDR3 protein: CAWSGVEGWQYF
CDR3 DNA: TGTGCCTGGAGTGGGGTGGAGGGTTGGCAGTACTTC

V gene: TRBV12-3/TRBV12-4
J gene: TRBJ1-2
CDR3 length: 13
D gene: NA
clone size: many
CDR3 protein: CASTPQGSYGYTF
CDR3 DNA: TGTGCCAGCACTCCTCAGGGGTCCTATGGCTACACCTTC

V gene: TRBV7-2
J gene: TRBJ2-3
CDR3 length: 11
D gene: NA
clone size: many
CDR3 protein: CASSFGGTQYF
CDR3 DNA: TGTGCCAGCAGCTTCGGAGGAACGCAGTATTTT

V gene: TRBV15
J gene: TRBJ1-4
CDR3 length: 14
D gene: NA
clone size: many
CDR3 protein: CATFSTAEGEKLFF
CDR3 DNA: TGTGCCACCTTTTCAACAGCGGAGGGCGAAAAACTGTTTTTT

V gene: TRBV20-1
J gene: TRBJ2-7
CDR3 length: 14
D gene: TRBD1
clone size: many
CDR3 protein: CSASFTGGAYEQYF
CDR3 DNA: TGCAGTGCTAGTTTCACAGGGGGCGCCTACGAGCAGTACTTC

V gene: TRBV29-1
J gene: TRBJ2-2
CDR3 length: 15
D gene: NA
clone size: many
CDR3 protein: CSPTRDGTYGGELFF
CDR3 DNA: TGCAGCCCCACCCGGGACGGCACCTATGGCGGGGAGCTGTTTTTT

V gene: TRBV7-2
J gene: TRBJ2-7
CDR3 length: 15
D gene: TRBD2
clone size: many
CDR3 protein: CASSLGVSGNYEQYF
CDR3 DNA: TGTGCCAGCAGCTTAGGGGTTAGCGGGAACTACGAGCAGTACTTC

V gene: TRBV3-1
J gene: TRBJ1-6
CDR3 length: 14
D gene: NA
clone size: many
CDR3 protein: CASSPQFRNSPLHF
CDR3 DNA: TGTGCCAGCAGCCCCCAGTTCAGGAATTCACCCCTCCACTTT

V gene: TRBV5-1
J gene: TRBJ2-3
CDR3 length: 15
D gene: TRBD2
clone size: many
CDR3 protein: CASRLAGGSADTQYF
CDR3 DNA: TGCGCCAGCAGGTTGGCGGGAGGGTCGGCAGATACGCAGTATTTT

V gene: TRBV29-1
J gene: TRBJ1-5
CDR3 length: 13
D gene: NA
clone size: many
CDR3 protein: CSVEEGPNQPQHF
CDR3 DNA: TGCAGCGTTGAGGAGGGACCCAATCAGCCCCAGCATTTT

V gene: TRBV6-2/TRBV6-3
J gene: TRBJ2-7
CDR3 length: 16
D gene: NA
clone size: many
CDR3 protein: CASSPNGAKGTFEQYF
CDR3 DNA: TGTGCCAGCAGCCCGAATGGGGCCAAGGGTACGTTCGAGCAGTACTTC

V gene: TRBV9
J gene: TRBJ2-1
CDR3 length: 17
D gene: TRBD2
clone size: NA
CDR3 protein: CASSVGGGRAYYNEQFF
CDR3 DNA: TGTGCCAGCAGCGTAGGAGGCGGGAGGGCGTACTACAATGAGCAGTTCTTC

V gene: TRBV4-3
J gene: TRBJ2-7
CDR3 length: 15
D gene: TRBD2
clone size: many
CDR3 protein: CASSRQREGAYEQYF
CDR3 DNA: TGCGCCAGCAGCCGACAGCGGGAGGGTGCGTACGAGCAGTACTTC

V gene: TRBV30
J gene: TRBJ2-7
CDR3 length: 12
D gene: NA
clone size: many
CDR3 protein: CAWRGANYEQYF
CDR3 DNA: TGTGCCTGGAGGGGCGCCAACTACGAGCAGTACTTC

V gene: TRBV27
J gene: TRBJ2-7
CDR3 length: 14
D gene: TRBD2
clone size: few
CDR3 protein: CASSVAGGAHEQYF
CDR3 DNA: TGTGCCAGCAGCGTAGCGGGAGGAGCGCACGAGCAGTACTTC

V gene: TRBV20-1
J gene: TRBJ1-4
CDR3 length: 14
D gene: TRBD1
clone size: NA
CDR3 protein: CSARVDRGPEKLFF
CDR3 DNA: TGCAGTGCTAGAGTGGACAGGGGCCCTGAAAAACTGTTTTTT

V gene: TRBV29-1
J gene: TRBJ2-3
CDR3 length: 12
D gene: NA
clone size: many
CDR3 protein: CSVVGDTDTQYF
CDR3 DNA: TGCAGCGTTGTGGGAGATACAGATACGCAGTATTTT

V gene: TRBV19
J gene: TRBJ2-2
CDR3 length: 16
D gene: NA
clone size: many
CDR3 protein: CASSPRLDRGTGELFF
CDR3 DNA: TGTGCCAGTAGTCCCAGACTAGATAGGGGCACCGGGGAGCTGTTTTTT

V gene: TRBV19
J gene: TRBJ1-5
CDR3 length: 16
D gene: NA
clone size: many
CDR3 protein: CASSIEVLGDNQPQHF
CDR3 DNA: TGTGCCAGTAGTATAGAGGTCCTGGGGGACAATCAGCCCCAGCATTTT

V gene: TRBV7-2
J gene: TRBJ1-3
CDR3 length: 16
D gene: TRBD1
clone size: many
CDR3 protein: CASSLAVTGVGNTIYF
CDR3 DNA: TGTGCCAGCAGCTTAGCGGTGACAGGGGTTGGAAACACCATATATTTT

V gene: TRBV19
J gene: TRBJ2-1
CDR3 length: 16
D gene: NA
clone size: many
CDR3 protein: CASRGPLGSSYNEQFF
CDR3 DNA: TGTGCCAGCAGAGGCCCTTTGGGGAGCTCCTACAATGAGCAGTTCTTC

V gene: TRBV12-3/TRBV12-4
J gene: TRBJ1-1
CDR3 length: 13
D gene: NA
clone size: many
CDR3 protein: CASSRGTNTEAFF
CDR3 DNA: TGTGCCAGCAGCCGCGGGACGAACACTGAAGCTTTCTTT

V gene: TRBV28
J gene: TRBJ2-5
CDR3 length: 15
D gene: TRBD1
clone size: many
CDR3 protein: CASSSSTGYRETQYF
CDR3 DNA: TGTGCCAGCAGTTCGTCGACAGGGTACAGGGAGACCCAGTACTTC

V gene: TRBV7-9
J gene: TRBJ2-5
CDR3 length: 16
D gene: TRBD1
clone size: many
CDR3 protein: CASSLRQGAWGETQYF
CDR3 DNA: TGTGCCAGCAGCTTAAGACAGGGGGCTTGGGGAGAGACCCAGTACTTC

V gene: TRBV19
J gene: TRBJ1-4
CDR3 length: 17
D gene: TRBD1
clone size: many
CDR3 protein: CASTSDRGELTNEKLFF
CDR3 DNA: TGTGCCAGTACCTCGGACAGGGGGGAACTAACTAATGAAAAACTGTTTTTT

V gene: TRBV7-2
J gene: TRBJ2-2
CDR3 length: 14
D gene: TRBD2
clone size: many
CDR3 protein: CASSRGGNTGELFF
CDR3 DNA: TGTGCCAGCAGCCGGGGGGGGAACACCGGGGAGCTGTTTTTT

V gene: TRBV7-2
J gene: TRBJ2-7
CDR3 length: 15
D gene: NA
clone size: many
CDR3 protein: CASMNLQGHSYEQYF
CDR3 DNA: TGTGCCAGCATGAATTTACAGGGCCACTCCTACGAGCAGTACTTC

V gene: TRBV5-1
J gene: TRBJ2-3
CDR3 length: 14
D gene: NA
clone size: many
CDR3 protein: CASSLASSPDTQYF
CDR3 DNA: TGCGCCAGCAGCTTGGCTAGCAGTCCAGATACGCAGTATTTT

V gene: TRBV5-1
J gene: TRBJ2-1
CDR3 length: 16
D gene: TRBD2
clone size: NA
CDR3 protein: CASRPTPSGLYNEQFF
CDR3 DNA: TGCGCCAGCAGACCTACCCCTAGCGGGCTTTACAATGAGCAGTTCTTC

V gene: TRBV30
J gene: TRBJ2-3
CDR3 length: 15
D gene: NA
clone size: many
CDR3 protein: CAWSVQRSSTDTQYF
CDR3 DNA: TGTGCCTGGAGTGTTCAGCGGTCGAGCACAGATACGCAGTATTTT

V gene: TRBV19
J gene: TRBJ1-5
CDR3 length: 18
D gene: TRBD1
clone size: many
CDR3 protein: CASSTTRRDRASNQPQHF
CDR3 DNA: TGTGCCAGTAGTACCACTCGCCGGGACAGGGCATCTAATCAGCCCCAGCATTTT

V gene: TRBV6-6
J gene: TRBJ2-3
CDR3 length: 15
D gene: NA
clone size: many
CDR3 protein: CASRLTSLAGDTQYF
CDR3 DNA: TGTGCCAGCAGGCTAACATCTCTAGCAGGGGATACGCAGTATTTT

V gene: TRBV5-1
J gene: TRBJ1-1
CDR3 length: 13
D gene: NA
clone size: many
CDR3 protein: CASSLEQGREAFF
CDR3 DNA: TGCGCCAGCAGCTTGGAACAGGGCAGAGAAGCTTTCTTT

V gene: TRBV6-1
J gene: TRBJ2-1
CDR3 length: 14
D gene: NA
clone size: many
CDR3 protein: CASSYAQGLNEQFF
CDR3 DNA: TGTGCCAGCAGTTACGCACAGGGTCTAAATGAGCAGTTCTTC

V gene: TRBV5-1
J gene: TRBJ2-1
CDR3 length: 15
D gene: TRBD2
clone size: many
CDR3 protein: CASSLPAGDYNEQFF
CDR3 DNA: TGCGCCAGCAGCTTGCCAGCGGGGGACTACAATGAGCAGTTCTTC

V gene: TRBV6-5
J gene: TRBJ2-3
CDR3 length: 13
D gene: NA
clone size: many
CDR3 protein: CASSYWRGDTQYF
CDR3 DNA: TGTGCCAGCAGTTACTGGAGAGGGGATACGCAGTATTTT

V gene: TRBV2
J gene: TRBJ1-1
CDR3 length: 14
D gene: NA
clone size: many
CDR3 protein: CASTGQGGGTEAFF
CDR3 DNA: TGTGCCAGCACCGGGCAAGGGGGTGGGACTGAAGCTTTCTTT

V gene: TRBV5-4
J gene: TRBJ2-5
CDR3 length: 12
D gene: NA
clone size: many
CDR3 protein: CASGTKQETQYF
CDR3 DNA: TGTGCCAGCGGGACGAAACAAGAGACCCAGTACTTC

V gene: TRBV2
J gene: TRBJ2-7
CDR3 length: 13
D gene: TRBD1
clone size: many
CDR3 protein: CASDRDRDYEQYF
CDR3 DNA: TGTGCCAGCGACCGGGACAGGGACTACGAGCAGTACTTC

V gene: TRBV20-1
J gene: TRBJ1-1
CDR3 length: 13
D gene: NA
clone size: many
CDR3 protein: CSASLQGPTEAFF
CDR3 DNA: TGCAGTGCTAGTTTACAGGGACCCACTGAAGCTTTCTTT

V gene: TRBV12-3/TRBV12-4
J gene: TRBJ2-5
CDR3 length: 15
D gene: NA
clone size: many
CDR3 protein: CASSPQTSAGKTQYF
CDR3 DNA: TGTGCCAGCAGCCCCCAAACCTCGGCGGGGAAGACCCAGTACTTC

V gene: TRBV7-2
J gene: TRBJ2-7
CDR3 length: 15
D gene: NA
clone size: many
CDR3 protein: CASSFTVGAPYEQYF
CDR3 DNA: TGTGCCAGCAGCTTTACAGTTGGGGCCCCCTACGAGCAGTACTTC